The sequence of this T cell receptor (beta chain) was determined in a study of T cells in Graves' hyperthyroidism and ophthalmopathy. Overall study context: Blood was drawn when the patient was first diagnosed and still untreated.

This clonotype was seen only a few times. If no ophthalmopathy progression occurred within 18 months, Graves' hyperthyroidism was stable. Uncontrolled infection, other autoimmune disease, pregnancy or lactation excluded patients. There were TCR beta CDR3 regions amplified from RNA transcripts. The TCR CDR3 was amplified in a first-round RT-PCR using the HTBI primer set. One entry per CDR3 protein, called by TCRdb with MiXCR from the multiplex PCR reads. The sample lists about 420,000 distinct CDR3 sequences; 15% to 19% were seen once. V lost 2 bases and J 9 bases, leaving 14 bases between the germline ends. The CDR3 has 14 residues.

The chain is built from TRBV12-3 or TRBV12-4 and TRBJ2-4, with no clear D. This TCR was recovered from a woman younger than 30 with Graves' hyperthyroidism. Material: blood. CDR3 loop: CASSLTVGSGIQYF. The DNA for the CDR3 is TGTGCCAGCAGTTTAACAGTAGGAAGTGGCATTCAGTACTTC.